This T cell receptor (beta chain) was found in a study of cytomegalovirus exposure and HLA in healthy donors. Notes on the study in general: A few chains tied to CMV proved CMV antigen-specific in vitro. In a later analysis, common viral pathogens appeared linked to several of the most significant clusters. Upon later analysis, HLA-associated TCR beta chains proved more clonally expanded than other, equally common chains.

PCR employed 60 Vbeta and 13 Jbeta primers. Sequenced by immunoSEQ multiplex PCR; TCRdb stores in-frame clones only, minus some. The sample records approximately 95,000 clones, around 75% being singletons. The CDR3 extends over 16 amino acids. V shed 7 bases, J shed 0 bases, and the junction held 11 bases outside the gene matches. CDR1 is MDHEN and CDR2 is SYDVKM in the germline V gene. Points on this clone: Its antigen is still unknown.

This sequence joins TRBV28 and TRBJ2-7; TRBD2 agrees at 8 bases. Sequenced input: PBMCs. This TCR came from a man aged 18 to 30 in good health and CMV-seropositive. As DNA, the CDR3 is TGTGCCAGCACCCCGGCCACGGGGGGGTCCTCCTACGAGCAGTACTTC. Translated, it gives CASTPATGGSSYEQYF. The full variable domain, with the rest looked up from reference TRBV28 and TRBJ2-7, is DVKVTQSSRYLVKRTGEKVFLECVQDMDHENMFWYRQDPGLGLRLIYFSYDVKMKEKGDIPEGYSVSREKKERFSLILESASTNQTSMYLCASTPATGGSSYEQYFGPGTRLTVT.